This T cell receptor beta chain appears in the sequencing data of a study of blood T cell repertoires in COVID-19. Study-wide background: T cells, B-cell-depleted T cells, or PBMCs supplied cDNA or gDNA.

In the authors' workflow: Scientists estimated how many nucleated cells there were by amplifying reference gene primers. Sequencing was performed with immunoSEQ multiplex PCR; in TCRdb, only in-frame clones are kept and a portion is missing. That table supplies the V and J calls and clone size; D and trimming were determined from the DNA. The sample has some 60,000 clones; around 80% are singletons. Trimming removed 6 bases at V and 5 bases at J, with 16 bases between. CDR3 length equals 14 residues. Germline values: CDR1 MNHEY, CDR2 SVGAGI. The chain carries TRBV6-5 and TRBJ1-1; D may be TRBD1 (5 bases). The sample consisted of peripheral blood. The TCR comes from a man in his 60s with acute or convalescent COVID-19. CDR3 region: CASSLKGRDTEAFF. CDR3 in DNA: TGTGCCAGCAGCTTAAAGGGGCGGGATACTGAAGCTTTCTTT.